This passage covers 13 T cell receptor beta chains from one sample sequenced in a study of patients and donors after allogeneic stem cell transplantation. TCRdb redid the calling of the RT-PCR reads with MiXCR, one entry per CDR3 protein. The sample contains hundreds of thousands of distinct CDR3 sequences, roughly 17% of which appear only once. Sequenced sample: blood, either unsorted or a sorted T cell fraction (not recorded which). These receptors came from a human donor who was either an allogeneic HSCT recipient or a stem cell or donor lymphocyte infusion donor (not recorded which). It is not recorded whose cells these are; they may come from a transplant donor.

This clonotype was recorded once. V gene TRBV4-1 combines with J gene TRBJ2-7, with TRBD1 matching over 8 bases. CDR1 MGHRA and CDR2 YSYEKL come from the germline V gene. V shed 2 bases, J shed 4 bases, and the junction held 7 bases outside the gene matches. The CDR3 extends over 15 amino acids. The CDR3 reads CASSQPDRGYYEQYF. CDR3 nucleotide sequence: TGCGCCAGCAGCCAACCCGACAGGGGATATTACGAGCAGTACTTC.

The chain recombines TRBV7-9 with TRBJ1-1, with D unresolved. This CDR3 has 13 residues. Trimming removed 4 bases at V and 8 bases at J, with 14 bases between. Germline lookup yields CDR1 SEHNR and CDR2 FQNEAQ (reference sequence). The CDR3: CASSSNERLEAFF. DNA for the CDR3: TGTGCCAGCAGCTCGAACGAGAGACTGGAAGCTTTCTTT.

The chain links TRBV20-1 to TRBJ2-1, with 11 bases that match TRBD2. The V and J ends lost 2 bases and 2 bases, in that order; junction bases with no gene match: 2. CDR1 DFQATT and CDR2 SNEGSKA come from the germline V gene (reference sequence). The CDR3 runs to 15 residues. CDR3 DNA sequence: TGCAGTGCTAGAACTAGCGGGAGAGCCTACAATGAGCAGTTCTTC. Translated: CSARTSGRAYNEQFF.

The rearrangement joins TRBV4-3 to TRBJ2-1, with D perhaps TRBD1 (6 bases). There are 15 residues in the CDR3. Deletions cut 0 bases from V and 1 base from J, with 7 bases between. Germline V gives CDR1 LGHNA, CDR2 YSLEER. CDR3 nucleotide sequence: TGCGCCAGCAGCCAAGATCAGGGGTCCTACAATGAGCAGTTCTTC. Its translation is CASSQDQGSYNEQFF.

This clonotype came up a few times. The V call is TRBV21-1, the J call TRBJ2-7; the table assigns TRBD2, which was not confirmed against the DNA. TRBV21-1 is recorded as a pseudogene. This CDR3 comprises 14 residues. CDR3 sequence reads: CASSGWETSYEQYF. The CDR3 DNA sequence: TGTGCCAGCAGCGGGTGGGAGACTTCCTACGAGCAGTACTTC.

This clonotype turned up a few times. This chain joins TRBV7-2 and TRBJ1-1, with D perhaps TRBD1 (6 bases). The CDR3 covers 15 residues. Trimming pared 6 bases from V and 1 base from J, leaving 15 bases between. Germline loops: CDR1 SGHTA, CDR2 FQGNSA. CDR3 region: CASREGGRRNTEAFF. The CDR3 DNA reads TGTGCCAGCAGGGAGGGGGGCCGTCGGAACACTGAAGCTTTCTTT.

This chain connects TRBV20-1 to TRBJ1-1; D unresolved. V lost 5 bases to trimming and J lost 1 base, with 14 bases between them. Per the germline V gene, CDR1 is DFQATT and CDR2 is SNEGSKA (reference sequence). CDR3 length: 14 residues. The CDR3 spells CSALPGRANTEAFF. CDR3 DNA sequence: TGCAGTGCTCTCCCGGGGAGGGCGAACACTGAAGCTTTCTTT.

The rearrangement joins TRBV7-9 to TRBJ1-3, with D perhaps matching TRBD1 (6 bases). V was trimmed by 8 bases and J by 2 bases, leaving 16 bases between them. The CDR3 covers 15 residues. Germline CDR1 SEHNR, CDR2 FQNEAQ (reference sequence). The CDR3 DNA follows: TGTGCCAGCCTCCAGTTCCGGACAGCTGGAAACACCATATATTTT. It translates to CASLQFRTAGNTIYF.

The chain carries TRBV9 and TRBJ1-6, with 7 bases lining up with TRBD1. CDR1 SGDLS and CDR2 YYNGEE come from the germline V gene. Germline trimming cut 1 base from V and 8 bases from J; bases unmatched to any gene: 9. This CDR3 contains 16 residues. The CDR3 here is CASSVSSTGSYSPLHF. In DNA, the CDR3 is TGTGCCAGCAGCGTATCCTCGACAGGGAGTTATTCACCCCTCCACTTT.

The chain couples TRBV20-1 to TRBJ1-2; the D is unclear. The CDR3 length is 13 residues. Trimming stripped 3 bases from V and 2 bases from J, with 10 bases between. Germline assignment: CDR1 DFQATT and CDR2 SNEGSKA (reference sequence). The CDR3 sequence: CSASDRRNYGYTF. The CDR3 region has the DNA TGCAGTGCTAGTGACCGCAGGAACTATGGCTACACCTTC.

This clonotype has more than one count but fewer than ten. The V and J genes are TRBV2 and TRBJ2-2; 11 bases are shared with TRBD2. Germline V gene lookup returns CDR1 SNHLY and CDR2 FYNNEI. The CDR3 covers 16 residues. Losses at the gene ends were 1 base for V and 7 bases for J; bases not matched to a gene: 5. Here the CDR3 DNA reads TGTGCCAGCAGTGAAGGGGGACTAGCGGTGGTCGGGGAGCTGTTTTTT. Encoded protein: CASSEGGLAVVGELFF.

This clonotype was seen a few times. This rearrangement joins TRBV11-2 to TRBJ2-5; weak D call: TRBD1 (6 bases). V dropped 2 bases and J dropped 14 bases, with 18 bases sitting between them. The CDR3 runs 13 residues. Germline values: CDR1 SGHAT, CDR2 FQNNGV. The CDR3 spells CASSLPGQNHIYF. The CDR3 DNA sequence: TGTGCCAGCAGCTTACCGGGACAAAACCACATATACTTC.

The chain is built from TRBV4-3 and TRBJ2-2; 9 nucleotides align to TRBD1. The CDR3 extends over 16 amino acids. The V gene's germline CDR1 is LGHNA and CDR2 YSLEER. Trimming removed 4 bases from V and 4 bases from J; junction bases left unmatched: 7. The CDR3 region has the DNA TGCGCCAGCAGCCGGAGTGGGACAGGGCCCACCGGGGAGCTGTTTTTT. As protein: CASSRSGTGPTGELFF.